These 24 T cell receptor beta chains share one sample of origin, sequenced in a study of molecular identifiers for immune sequencing clone quantification. TCRdb reanalysed the PCR reads using MiXCR and keeps one entry per CDR3 protein. The profile shows hundreds of thousands of distinct CDR3 sequences, about 20% of them singletons. Material for sequencing was naive CD8+ T cells from blood, with Jurkat cell RNA spiked in. Noted subset: FACS-sorted CD8+CD4-CCR7+CD45RA+ naive T cells. These receptor sequences come from a human donor in good health. Some libraries in this study had Jurkat cell RNA spiked in.

This clonotype showed up many times. This chain links TRBV6-5 with TRBJ1-1, with D perhaps TRBD1 (6 bases). Deletions cut 6 bases from V and 0 bases from J, with 11 bases between. The CDR3 has 14 residues. Germline CDR1 and CDR2: MNHEY and SVGAGI. The CDR3 sequence: CASSPRTVNTEAFF. The CDR3 DNA sequence: TGTGCCAGCAGCCCCCGGACAGTGAACACTGAAGCTTTCTTT.

The genes are TRBV6-5 and TRBJ2-5; possibly TRBD1 or TRBD2 for D (6 bases each). This CDR3 has 18 amino acids. Trimming cost V 2 bases and J 2 bases, with 21 bases left between them. The germline V gene has CDR1 MNHEY and CDR2 SVGAGI. CDR3 sequence (DNA): TGTGCCAGCAGTTACGGCCGGGGGCGAGGGTCCAAACAAGAGACCCAGTACTTC. This gives the protein CASSYGRGRGSKQETQYF.

This clonotype was picked up many times. The CDR3 DNA sequence: TGTGCCAGCAGCCCCGGAACAGGCTATGGTGAAAAACTGTTTTTT. The encoded protein is CASSPGTGYGEKLFF. This chain connects TRBV7-9 to TRBJ1-4, with D tentatively TRBD1 (5 bases). Looked up from germline, CDR1 is SEHNR and CDR2 is FQNEAQ (reference sequence). Trimming took 5 bases from V and 7 from J, leaving 17 bases between them. The CDR3 runs 15 residues. The full variable domain, with the rest looked up from reference TRBV7-9 and TRBJ1-4, is DTGVSQNPRHKITKRGQNVTFRCDPISEHNRLYWYRQTLGQGPEFLTYFQNEAQLEKSRLLSDRFSAERPKGSFSTLEIQRTEQGDSAMYLCASSPGTGYGEKLFFGSGTQLSVL.

At least ten counts were recorded for this clonotype. This rearrangement joins TRBV4-1 to TRBJ2-7; TRBD2 matches 13 bases. V shed 3 bases and J 3 bases; nucleotides not matched to a gene: 2. The CDR3 extends over 15 amino acids. Germline V CDR1 and CDR2: MGHRA, YSYEKL. In nucleotides, the CDR3 is TGCGCCAGCAGCCAGGGACTAGCGGGGAACTACGAGCAGTACTTC. Encoded protein: CASSQGLAGNYEQYF.

Many counts were recorded for this clonotype. The J gene is TRBJ2-2, the V gene TRBV28; 7 positions agree with TRBD1. J was trimmed by 2 bases and V by 7 bases; bases with no gene match: 7. CDR1 MDHEN and CDR2 SYDVKM come from the germline V gene. The CDR3 consists of 15 residues. CDR3 coding DNA: TGTGCCAGCACGGACAGGAGTTCTAACACCGGGGAGCTGTTTTTT. It yields the protein CASTDRSSNTGELFF.

This clonotype was seen repeatedly, ten times or more. The CDR3 nucleotides are TGTGCCAGCAGCCCCCTCGACGAGTACGAGCAGTACTTC. Protein sequence: CASSPLDEYEQYF. This sequence joins TRBV6-6 and TRBJ2-7; D is unresolved. Between the trimmed V and J ends, which lost 6 bases and 4 bases, there was a span of 13 bases. This CDR3 is built from 13 residues. Germline CDR1 and CDR2: MNHNY and SVGAGI (reference sequence).

This clonotype was detected many times. The CDR3 region is CASSSSLLGLAGGNNEQFF. As DNA, the CDR3 is TGTGCCAGCAGCTCGTCACTATTGGGGCTAGCGGGGGGAAACAATGAGCAGTTCTTC. The chain recombines TRBV7-2 with TRBJ2-1, with 11 bases fitting TRBD2. V lost 4 bases, J lost 5 bases, and 16 bases stayed unmatched. CDR1 is SGHTA and CDR2 is FQGNSA in the germline V gene. This CDR3 is built from 19 residues.

With respect to this clonotype: Given a much more abundant clone one base away, this may be a read error. The CDR3 spells CTSSFSPAPWEAFF. CDR3 DNA: TGTACCAGCAGCTTCAGTCCCGCTCCCTGGGAAGCTTTCTTT. The V gene is TRBV5-6, the J gene TRBJ1-1, with unresolved D. The CDR3 covers 14 residues. Germline assignment: CDR1 SGHDT and CDR2 YYEEEE.

This clonotype was found many times. This chain uses TRBV27 with TRBJ2-3, with D possibly being TRBD1 (6 bases). The CDR3 covers 14 residues. The germline V gene encodes CDR1 MNHEY and CDR2 SMNVEV (reference sequence). Trimming cost V 4 bases and J 6 bases, with 14 bases left between them. This CDR3 is CASSYWTAMDTQYF. In DNA, the CDR3 is TGTGCCAGCAGTTACTGGACAGCGATGGATACGCAGTATTTT.

In this sample, this clonotype turned up many times. The genes are TRBV19 and TRBJ1-5, with 7 bases that match TRBD1. Germline-derived CDR1 and CDR2 are LNHDA and SQIVND (reference sequence). V lost 9 bases and J lost 1; bases outside the gene matches: 6. The CDR3 is 14 residues long. The CDR3 DNA reads TGTGCCAGCCGGGACAGTACAAGCAATCAGCCCCAGCATTTT. Translating gives CASRDSTSNQPQHF.

This clonotype was counted at least ten times. V is TRBV5-6 and J is TRBJ2-3, with TRBD2 matching over 9 bases. Germline-derived CDR1 and CDR2 are SGHDT and YYEEEE. Germline trimming cut 3 bases from V and 2 bases from J; bases unmatched to any gene: 7. CDR3 length equals 16 residues. The CDR3 region has the DNA TGTGCCAGCAGCTGGGCCTTAGCGGGGGTCACAGATACGCAGTATTTT. Translated: CASSWALAGVTDTQYF. Full variable domain (missing parts from reference TRBV5-6 and TRBJ2-3): DAGVTQSPTHLIKTRGQQVTLRCSPKSGHDTVSWYQQALGQGPQFIFQYYEEEERQRGNFPDRFSGHQFPNYSSELNVNALLLGDSALYLCASSWALAGVTDTQYFGPGTRLTVL.

This clonotype was seen repeatedly, ten times or more. The chain has TRBV6-1 and TRBJ2-1; the D is unclear. This CDR3 contains 12 residues. V lost 5 bases, J lost 7 bases, and 9 bases lay in between. The germline CDR1 and CDR2 sequences are MNHNS and SASEGT. CDR3 loop: CASSPSPNEQFF. As DNA, the CDR3 is TGTGCCAGCAGTCCGTCACCGAATGAGCAGTTCTTC.

This clonotype was seen ten or more times. The chain uses TRBV7-9 and TRBJ1-3, with D perhaps TRBD1 (6 bases). V lost 4 bases, J lost 2 bases, and 24 bases lay in between. The CDR3 contains 19 residues. Germline values: CDR1 SEHNR, CDR2 FQNEAQ (reference sequence). The CDR3 nucleotides read TGTGCCAGCAGCTCCCCGGGACATACATCCGCGGATCCTGGAAACACCATATATTTT. This codes for CASSSPGHTSADPGNTIYF.

This clonotype was seen at least ten times. This chain links TRBV7-2 with TRBJ1-2, with D possibly being TRBD1 (6 bases). Germline CDR1 SGHTA, CDR2 FQGNSA. This CDR3 is built from 16 residues. The V gene lost 5 bases and the J gene lost 0 bases, with 16 bases spanning the gap. The CDR3 is CASSLDRTTANYGYTF. Here the CDR3 DNA reads TGTGCCAGCAGCCTTGACAGGACGACAGCTAACTATGGCTACACCTTC.

V is TRBV2 and J is TRBJ2-7; a weak D match, TRBD1 (6 bases). This CDR3 is built from 15 residues. Trimming took 3 bases from V and 0 from J, leaving 12 bases between them. Germline V gives CDR1 SNHLY, CDR2 FYNNEI. This CDR3 reads CASSDIRDTSYEQYF. As DNA, the CDR3 is TGTGCCAGCAGTGACATCCGGGACACCTCCTACGAGCAGTACTTC.

The chain carries TRBV13 and TRBJ2-1; no definite D call. Between the trimmed V and J ends, which lost 6 bases and 6 bases, there was a span of 18 bases. Germline CDR1 reads PRHDT; CDR2 reads FYEKMQ (reference sequence). The CDR3 covers 15 residues. For the CDR3, the DNA is TGTGCCAGCAGTCTCAGAATCGATATTCTCAATGAGCAGTTCTTC. Protein: CASSLRIDILNEQFF. The variable domain in full, with the rest retrieved from reference TRBV13 and TRBJ2-1, is AAGVIQSPRHLIKEKRETATLKCYPIPRHDTVYWYQQGPGQDPQFLISFYEKMQSDKGSIPDRFSAQQFSDYHSELNMSSLELGDSALYFCASSLRIDILNEQFFGPGTRLTVL.

This clonotype was picked up many times. The chain recombines TRBV7-3 with TRBJ2-2, with D uncertain. The germline CDR1 and CDR2 sequences are SGHTA and FQGTGA. The germline V and J ends were trimmed by 1 base and 6 bases, with 21 bases remaining between them. The CDR3 consists of 18 residues. The DNA of the CDR3 is TGTGCCAGCAGCTTAAACCCTTCCCCTTCAGGTTGGGCCGGGGAGCTGTTTTTT. As protein: CASSLNPSPSGWAGELFF.

This clonotype was picked up a small number of times. The genes are TRBV11-2 and TRBJ2-3; perhaps TRBD2 as D (7 bases). V was cut by 5 bases and J by 2 bases, with 17 bases left in between. CDR1 and CDR2 (germline): SGHAT, FQNNGV. The CDR3 runs 16 residues. The CDR3 DNA follows: TGTGCCAGCAGCCCACACTTGGGGGGGGCCACAGATACGCAGTATTTT. Protein product: CASSPHLGGATDTQYF.

This clonotype came up many times. V usage is TRBV29-1 and J usage is TRBJ2-5; TRBD2 agrees at 7 bases. This CDR3 is 14 amino acids long. Germline CDR1 is SQVTM and CDR2 is ANQGSEA. J lost 2 bases, V lost 8 bases, and 11 bases had no gene match. CDR3 nucleotides: TGCAGCTTGTTGGTTCCTAGCGGACAAGAGACCCAGTACTTC. Encoded protein: CSLLVPSGQETQYF.

V usage is TRBV27 and J usage is TRBJ1-1, with D possibly being TRBD1 (6 bases). The CDR3 loop spans 14 amino acids. Trimming pared 3 bases from V and 4 bases from J, leaving 12 bases between. Germline V gene data show CDR1 as MNHEY and CDR2 as SMNVEV (reference sequence). This chain's CDR3 is CASSFRGSSTEAFF. The CDR3 region has the DNA TGTGCCAGCAGTTTCAGGGGCTCGAGCACTGAAGCTTTCTTT.

The chain uses TRBV12-5 and TRBJ1-2; no clear D. CDR1 LGHNT and CDR2 FRNRAP come from the germline V gene. V lost 4 bases to trimming and J lost 1 base, with 7 bases between them. The length of the CDR3 is 13 residues. The CDR3 loop is CASGSFYNYGYTF. The CDR3 coding sequence is TGTGCTAGTGGTTCGTTTTATAACTATGGCTACACCTTC.

The chain recombines TRBV20-1 with TRBJ2-3; D is perhaps TRBD1 (5 bases). Trimming shortened V by 0 bases and J by 2 bases, and 15 bases separated the two germline ends. The CDR3 contains 16 residues. Germline V lookup: CDR1 DFQATT, CDR2 SNEGSKA (reference sequence). CDR3 coding DNA: TGCAGTGCTAGAGATAGTAGGGGATTAATCACAGATACGCAGTATTTT. Translation gives CSARDSRGLITDTQYF.

This clonotype was detected many times. The chain recombines TRBV19 with TRBJ2-1, with 12 positions matching TRBD2. This CDR3 spans 15 amino acids. J lost 8 bases, V lost 7 bases, and 9 bases had no gene match. Germline CDR1 reads LNHDA; CDR2 reads SQIVND (reference sequence). The CDR3 sequence is CASNNGLAGRDEQFF. CDR3 bases: TGTGCCAGTAATAACGGACTAGCGGGACGCGATGAGCAGTTCTTC.

This clonotype was counted ten times or more. The genes are TRBV5-1 and TRBJ2-1; weak D call: TRBD1 (6 bases). Germline V gene data show CDR1 as SGHRS and CDR2 as YFSETQ. Trimming removed 0 bases from V and 0 bases from J, with 7 bases in between. The CDR3 sequence is 15 residues long. Here the CDR3 DNA reads TGCGCCAGCAGCTTGGACAGGGACTCCTACAATGAGCAGTTCTTC. Translated, it gives CASSLDRDSYNEQFF.